The T cell receptor (beta chain) under discussion was sequenced for a study of graft-versus-host responses after intestinal transplantation (TCRdb year 2021). For the wider study: The transplants that recipients got were multivisceral, liver-intestinal, or isolated intestinal. Bulk TCR-beta CDR3 sequencing was used to track graft-versus-host and host-versus-graft alloreactive T cell clones in the graft, circulation and bone marrow after intestinal transplantation. A cohort of about two dozen intestinal transplant recipients, including one retransplant, was enrolled, and a few patients lacking pretransplant specimens were excluded. Donor T cell macrochimerism was defined as a peak of at least 4% donor T cells among recipient peripheral blood mononuclear cells. Alloreactive clones were identified by sequencing pre-transplant mixed lymphocyte reaction products and comparing these products with unstimulated pre-transplant donor and recipient T cells. Rather than going through the commercial service, samples from three later patients were sequenced in-house on an Illumina MiSeq and processed with MiXCR. Every recipient was given anti-thymocyte globulin induction, followed by around three years of maintenance tacrolimus and steroids. What the work shows at the level of the full study, not this receptor alone: GvH clones turned up in recipient bone marrow, with some appearing earlier in ileal mucosa or blood, a pattern consistent with an intestinal mucosal origin. Early after transplant, declines in HvG clones were associated with peak levels of circulating GvH clones. The relatively low number and heterogeneity of intestinal transplant patients limited the conclusions. Patients with donor T cell macrochimerism had high GvH to HvG T cell clonal ratios in their allografts.

From its cysteine to its phenylalanine, the CDR3 spans 16 amino acids. The sequence is cut down to CDR3 DNA, 48 bases in frame from base 1. Trimming leaves V shorter by 1 base and J shorter by 6 bases, with the junction holding 11 bases beyond the gene matches. According to the germline V gene, CDR1 reads SGHTA and CDR2 reads FQGTGA. Per the publication, the time point label means: cells obtained before transplantation from donor or recipient. In mixed lymphocyte reactions, some 200,000 CFSE-labeled pre-transplant responders were plated with some 200,000 irradiated violet-dye-labeled stimulators and cultured for around 6 days. After the mixed lymphocyte reaction, proliferating CD3+CD4+CFSE-low and CD3+CD8+CFSE-low responder cells were FACS-sorted on a BD Influx sorter. Library creation used the immunoSEQ multiplex PCR assay. For most patients, genomic DNA was isolated with the Qiagen DNeasy Blood and Tissue Kit and shipped frozen to Adaptive Biotechnologies for TCR sequencing. Adaptive Biotechnologies carried out high-throughput TCR-beta CDR3 sequencing of genomic DNA for most patients. For the original study's pipeline: Adaptive's ImmunoSEQ software was the source of the TCR sequencing data for 15 to 20 patients, while three other patients were processed with MiXCR and VDJtools. To correct CD4 versus CD8 sorting errors, sequences present in both subsets at a frequency ratio below 5:1 were removed. Because the origin of CDR3 nucleotide sequences shared between donor and recipient could not be assigned, those sequences were removed. To count as alloreactive, a clone needed at least 2-fold expansion over unstimulated cells and a minimum CFSE-low frequency of 0.002% (template counts) or 0.001% (read counts). Mappable clones were those detected in sequenced pre-transplant spleen, lymph node, or MLR CFSE-low populations of the donor or recipient. The cumulative frequency of alloreactive clones was calculated as a percentage of all sequences, weighted by copy number. TCRdb took this table from immuneACCESS and kept in-frame rearrangements with V and J called. Such tables lack part of the clones; where checked against another copy, unresolved V genes explain under half of the gap, and the rest is unexplained. D and trimming were read from the DNA, whereas the V and J calls and clone size are those reported in that table. This sample lists 14,000 or so clones; approximately 30% were detected once. The leading ten clones occupy around 6% of the sample.

Concerning this clone: Base-call qualities are not available, and no considerably larger clone is one nucleotide away.

The rearrangement joined TRBV7-3 to TRBJ1-1; a stretch of 7 junction bases matches TRBD1. The origin of this receptor is a human patient who received an intestinal transplant. Sequencing used alloreactive CD4+ T cells from a mixed lymphocyte reaction culture, obtained before intestinal transplant. Reading the label with the study, this specimen's cell subset or site is: CFSE-low proliferating T cells sorted from roughly six-day pre-transplant mixed lymphocyte reaction (GvH or HvG direction). The nucleotides are TGTGCCAGCAGCTTAAACCCCGGGACAGTCACAGCTGAAGCTTTCTTT. This is translated as CASSLNPGTVTAEAFF.